This T cell receptor beta chain was obtained from a study of Graves' ophthalmopathy and Graves' hyperthyroidism. Study-wide points: Separation of ophthalmopathy from stable hyperthyroidism was achieved by a 13-signature model, at roughly 88% sensitivity and approximately 84% specificity. Thyroid clonotypes that were expanded above 0.001 frequency mostly also appeared in blood.

Presentation of ophthalmopathy in the donors involved moderate-to-severe activity, CAS ≥3, NOSPECS ≥4 and a duration under 3 months. Transcripts of RNA were the source for amplifying TCR beta CDR3 regions. HTBI-primed first-round RT-PCR preceded second-round multiplex PCR. Via MiXCR, TCRdb re-called the multiplex PCR reads, giving one row per CDR3 protein. Of roughly 400,000 distinct CDR3 sequences in the sample, 15% to 20% were seen once. The CDR3 spans 15 residues. Germline V CDR1 and CDR2: DFQATT, SNEGSKA (reference sequence). V lost 3 bases to trimming and J lost 1 base; unmatched junction nucleotides: 7. At least ten counts were recorded for this clonotype. Its target is not known.

The material sequenced was peripheral blood. The chain couples TRBV20-1 to TRBJ1-2; 8 positions agree with TRBD1. The source of this sequence is a woman between 18 and 29 years old with Graves' ophthalmopathy. CDR3 in amino acids: CSASPPGQGNYGYTF. CDR3 DNA: TGCAGTGCTAGTCCCCCCGGACAGGGTAACTATGGCTACACCTTC.